This T cell receptor (beta chain) was sequenced during a study of technical replicates of blood from a few donors. The data were produced by immunoSEQ multiplex PCR, yet TCRdb's version contains in-frame clones alone and is incomplete. Of 74,000 or so clones in the sample, approximately 97% were seen once. V shed 0 bases and J 3 bases; nucleotides not matched to a gene: 4. The CDR3 runs to 15 residues. Germline V CDR1 and CDR2: SGHKS, YYEKEE (reference sequence). The rearrangement uses TRBV5-5 and TRBJ2-7; 9 bases align to TRBD1. This clonotype originated in a human donor in good health. Sample: T cells isolated from PBMCs. The CDR3 loop is CASSLADRGSYEQYF. As DNA, the CDR3 is TGTGCCAGCAGCTTGGCAGACAGGGGGAGCTACGAGCAGTACTTC.